Included here is one TCR beta chain sequence, with context. This sample was taken from a study of blood T cell repertoires in COVID-19. For the study at large: T cells, B-cell-depleted T cells, or PBMCs supplied cDNA or gDNA.

The table came from immunoSEQ multiplex PCR; TCRdb's copy has only in-frame clones and leaves some out. The sample contains about 76,000 clones, 90% of which appear only once. Germline V gene data show CDR1 as SGHDN and CDR2 as FVKESK. The V and J ends lost 4 bases and 8 bases, in that order; junction bases with no gene match: 6. The CDR3 length is 15 residues. The sequence derives from a human donor in a cohort sampled during active COVID-19. The sequencing input was peripheral blood. This chain links TRBV14 with TRBJ2-1; 12 bases line up with TRBD2. The CDR3 sequence is CASSLTSGRGYEQFF. CDR3 nucleotides: TGTGCCAGCAGCCTGACTAGCGGGAGAGGTTATGAGCAGTTCTTC.